The present T cell receptor (beta chain) was sequenced within a study of shared clonotypes between healthy human individuals. Study findings and constraints: Roughly 4.6% of naive CD4 clonotypes were common to a handful of donors.

Concerning this clone: What it binds is not known. This sample also contains other DNA sequences that code for the same CDR3.

CD45RA+ naive and CD45RA-negative memory subsets were separated from CD4+ cells. Source study methods: Junction-only sequences without quality scores came from ImmunoSEQ, so filtering differed. This table comes from immunoSEQ multiplex PCR, and its TCRdb copy is limited to in-frame clones, with some not included. The DNA gave D and trimming, while V, J and clone size come from that table. The sample holds about 1.5 million clones; around 98% are singletons and the top ten take about 0.45%. CDR3 size: 15 residues. V gave up 4 bases and J gave up 6 bases; unmatched junction bases: 3. In germline, CDR1 is MNHEY, CDR2 SMNVEV (reference sequence).

What was sequenced was naive CD4+ T cells sorted from blood. This sample's subset: CD45RA+ positively selected. This rearrangement joins TRBV27 to TRBJ2-1; TRBD2 aligns across 13 bases. The sequence came from a man aged 30 to 45 in good health. CDR3 DNA: TGTGCCAGCAGTTCACGGACTAGCGGGAGCAATGAGCAGTTCTTC. Translation gives CASSSRTSGSNEQFF.